This T cell receptor (beta chain) is drawn from a study of technical replicates of blood from several donors. The germline CDR1 and CDR2 sequences are SGHRS and YFSETQ. CDR3 length: 15 residues. Unmatched junction bases numbered 7, after V lost 4 bases and J lost 6 bases. The protocol was immunoSEQ multiplex PCR, while the TCRdb copy is restricted to in-frame clones and leaves out a portion. The sample has about 100,000 clones, about 95% seen once. Sequencing was done on a sample of T cells isolated from PBMCs. This receptor was obtained from a human donor in good health. The chain joins TRBV5-1 to TRBJ2-1; 10 bases map to TRBD2. This CDR3 reads CASSRRTSGINEQFF. CDR3 DNA: TGCGCCAGCAGCCGAAGGACTAGCGGTATCAATGAGCAGTTCTTC.